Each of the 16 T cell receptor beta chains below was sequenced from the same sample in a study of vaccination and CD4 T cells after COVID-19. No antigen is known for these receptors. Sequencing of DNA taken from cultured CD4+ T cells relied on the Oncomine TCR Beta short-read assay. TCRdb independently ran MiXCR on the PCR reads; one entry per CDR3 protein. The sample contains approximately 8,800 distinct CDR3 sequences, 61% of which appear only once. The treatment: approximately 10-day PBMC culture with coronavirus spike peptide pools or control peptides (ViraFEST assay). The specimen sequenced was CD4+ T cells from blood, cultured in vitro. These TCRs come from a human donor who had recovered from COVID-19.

In nucleotides, the CDR3 is TGTGCCAGTAGTTCACGCTCTCGTAATTCACCCCTCCACTTT. It encodes CASSSRSRNSPLHF. The chain employs TRBV19 and TRBJ1-6; no clear D. The CDR3 runs to 14 residues. Trimming removed 5 bases from V and 6 bases from J, with 11 bases in between. The germline V gene encodes CDR1 LNHDA and CDR2 SQIVND (reference sequence).

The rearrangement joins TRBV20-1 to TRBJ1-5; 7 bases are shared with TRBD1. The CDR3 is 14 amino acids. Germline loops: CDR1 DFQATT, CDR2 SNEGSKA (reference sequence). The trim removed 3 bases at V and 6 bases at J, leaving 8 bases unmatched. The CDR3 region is CSASPDRPSQPQHF. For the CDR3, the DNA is TGCAGTGCTAGCCCGGACAGGCCGAGTCAGCCCCAGCATTTT.

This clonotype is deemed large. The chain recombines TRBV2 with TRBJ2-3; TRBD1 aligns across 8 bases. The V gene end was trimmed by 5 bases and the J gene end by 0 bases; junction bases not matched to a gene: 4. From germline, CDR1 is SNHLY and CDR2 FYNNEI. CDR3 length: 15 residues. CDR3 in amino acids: CASSLRQGSTDTQYF. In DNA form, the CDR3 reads TGTGCCAGCAGTCTCAGACAGGGGAGCACAGATACGCAGTATTTT.

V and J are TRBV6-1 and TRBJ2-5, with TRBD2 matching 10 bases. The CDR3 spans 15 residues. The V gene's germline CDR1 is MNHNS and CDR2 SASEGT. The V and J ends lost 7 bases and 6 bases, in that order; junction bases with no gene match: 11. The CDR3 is CASNTRTSGTQTQYF. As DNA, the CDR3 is TGTGCCAGCAATACTAGGACTAGCGGCACTCAGACCCAGTACTTC.

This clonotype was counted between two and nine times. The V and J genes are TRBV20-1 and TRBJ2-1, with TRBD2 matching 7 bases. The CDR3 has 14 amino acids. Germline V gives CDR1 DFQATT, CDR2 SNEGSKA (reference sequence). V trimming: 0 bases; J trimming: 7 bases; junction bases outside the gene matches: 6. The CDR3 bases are TGCAGTGCTAGAGAGGGTGGTAGCGGGAATGAGCAGTTCTTC. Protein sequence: CSAREGGSGNEQFF.

CDR3 nucleotides: TGTGCCAGCAGTTCCCAAAACAGGGCTAGCGGGGGCTACACCTTC. Translated, it gives CASSSQNRASGGYTF. The chain carries TRBV27 and TRBJ1-2, with a weak D call TRBD1 (6 bases). Trimming took off 4 bases at V and 8 bases at J, with 20 bases between the two ends. The CDR3 contains 15 residues. The germline V gene has CDR1 MNHEY and CDR2 SMNVEV (reference sequence).

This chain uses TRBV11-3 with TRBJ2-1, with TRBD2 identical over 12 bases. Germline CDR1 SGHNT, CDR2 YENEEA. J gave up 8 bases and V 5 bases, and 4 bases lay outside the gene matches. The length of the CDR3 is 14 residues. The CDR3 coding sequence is TGTGCCAGCAGCGCCCGGACTAGCGGGGATGAGCAGTTCTTC. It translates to CASSARTSGDEQFF.

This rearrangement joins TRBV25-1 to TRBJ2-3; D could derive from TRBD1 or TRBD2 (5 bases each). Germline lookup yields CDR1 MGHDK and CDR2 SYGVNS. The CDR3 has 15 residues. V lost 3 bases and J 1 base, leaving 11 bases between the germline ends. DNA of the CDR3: TGTGCCAGCAGTGACGCCAGGGACCGCACAGATACGCAGTATTTT. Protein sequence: CASSDARDRTDTQYF.

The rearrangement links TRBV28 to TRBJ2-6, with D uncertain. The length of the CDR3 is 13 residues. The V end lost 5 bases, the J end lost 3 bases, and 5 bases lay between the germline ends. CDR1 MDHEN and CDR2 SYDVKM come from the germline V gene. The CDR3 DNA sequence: TGTGCCAGCAGTCCAGGTGGGGCCAACGTCCTGACTTTC. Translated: CASSPGGANVLTF.

The CDR3 bases are TGTGCCTGGAGTCGCTCGGGACAGCCCTACGAGCAGTACTTC. The encoded protein is CAWSRSGQPYEQYF. The rearrangement joins TRBV30 to TRBJ2-7; 7 bases match TRBD1. Per germline, CDR1 GTSNPN and CDR2 SVGIG (reference sequence). With 2 bases clipped from V and 2 bases from J, the junction kept 6 bases outside the gene matches. CDR3 length equals 14 residues.

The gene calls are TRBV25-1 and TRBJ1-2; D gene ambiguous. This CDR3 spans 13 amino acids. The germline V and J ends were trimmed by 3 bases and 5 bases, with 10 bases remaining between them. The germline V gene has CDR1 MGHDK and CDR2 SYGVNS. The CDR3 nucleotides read TGTGCCAGCAGTGAGGGGAACACTTATGGCTACACCTTC. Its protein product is CASSEGNTYGYTF.

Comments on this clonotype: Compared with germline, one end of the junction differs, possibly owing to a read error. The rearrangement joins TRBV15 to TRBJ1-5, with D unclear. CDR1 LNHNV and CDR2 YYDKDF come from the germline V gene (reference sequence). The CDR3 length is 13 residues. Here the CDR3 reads CVTGARANQPQHF. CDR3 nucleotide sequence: TGTGTCACCGGTGCGAGGGCGAATCAGCCCCAGCATTTT.

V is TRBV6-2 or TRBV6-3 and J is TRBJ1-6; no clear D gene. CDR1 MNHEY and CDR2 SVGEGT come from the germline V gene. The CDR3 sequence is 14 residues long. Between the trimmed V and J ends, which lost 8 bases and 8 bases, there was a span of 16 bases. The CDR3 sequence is CASRKGRLDSPLHF. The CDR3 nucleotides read TGTGCCAGCCGGAAAGGGAGATTGGATTCACCCCTCCACTTT.

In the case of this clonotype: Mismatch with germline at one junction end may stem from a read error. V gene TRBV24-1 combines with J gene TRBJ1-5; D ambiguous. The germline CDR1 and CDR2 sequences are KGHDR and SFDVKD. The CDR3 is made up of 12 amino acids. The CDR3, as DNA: TGTGCCACGAGTGAGCGTAATCAGCCCCAGCATTTT. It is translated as CATSERNQPQHF.

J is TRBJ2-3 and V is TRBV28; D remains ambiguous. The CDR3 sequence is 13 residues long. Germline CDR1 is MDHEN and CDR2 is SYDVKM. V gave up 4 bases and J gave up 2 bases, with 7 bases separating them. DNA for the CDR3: TGTGCCAGCAGTTGGACCTTCACAGATACGCAGTATTTT. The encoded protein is CASSWTFTDTQYF.

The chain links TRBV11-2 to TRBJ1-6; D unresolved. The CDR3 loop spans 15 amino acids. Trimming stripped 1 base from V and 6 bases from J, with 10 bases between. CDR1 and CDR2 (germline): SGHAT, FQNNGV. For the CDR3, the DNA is TGTGCCAGCAGCTTAGCGCCCCAGTCTAATTCACCCCTCCACTTT. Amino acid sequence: CASSLAPQSNSPLHF.